Sequencing of this T cell receptor (beta chain) was carried out in a study of CD8+CD57+ T cells in acquired aplastic anemia. Study context: Sorted cells (CD4+ and CD8+) yielded DNA amounts that averaged about 2.9 ug. Study results and caveats: Between patients and controls, CD8+ Simpson's diversity did not vary significantly.

Profiling of TCR beta VDJ combinations and CDR3 sequences used genomic DNA as template. TCRdb passed the reads through MiXCR, listing each CDR3 protein once. The sample lists 150,000 to 200,000 distinct CDR3 sequences, over 60% occurring once. About this clonotype: Its antigen remains unknown.

The CDR3 has 17 residues. Germline V gene sequence: CDR1 SGHTA, CDR2 FQGTGA. The V and J ends lost 5 bases and 0 bases, in that order; junction bases with no gene match: 11. The receptor was derived from a human donor with severe aplastic anemia or a healthy control (not recorded which). The chain has TRBV7-3 and TRBJ1-1, with TRBD1 matching 8 bases. What was sequenced was sorted CD4+, CD8+, or CD8+CD57+ T cells (not recorded which) from PBMCs. The CDR3 DNA is TGTGCCAGCAGCCCGGTCAGGGGGCTCAATATGAACACTGAAGCTTTCTTT. This encodes CASSPVRGLNMNTEAFF.